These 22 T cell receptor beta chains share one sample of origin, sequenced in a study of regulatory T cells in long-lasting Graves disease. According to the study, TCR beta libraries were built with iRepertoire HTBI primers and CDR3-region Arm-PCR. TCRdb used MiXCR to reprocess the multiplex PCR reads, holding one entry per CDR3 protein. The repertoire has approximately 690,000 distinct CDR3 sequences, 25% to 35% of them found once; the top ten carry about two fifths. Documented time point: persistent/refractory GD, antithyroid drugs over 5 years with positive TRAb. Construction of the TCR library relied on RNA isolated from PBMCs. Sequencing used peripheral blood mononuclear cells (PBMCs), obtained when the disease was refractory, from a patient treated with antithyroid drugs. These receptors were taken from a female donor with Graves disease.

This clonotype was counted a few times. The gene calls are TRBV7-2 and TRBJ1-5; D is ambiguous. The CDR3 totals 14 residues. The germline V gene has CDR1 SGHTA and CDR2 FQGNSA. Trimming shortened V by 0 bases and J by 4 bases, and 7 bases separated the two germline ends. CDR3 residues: CASSLANRNQPQHF. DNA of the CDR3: TGTGCCAGCAGCTTAGCTAATAGGAATCAGCCCCAGCATTTT.

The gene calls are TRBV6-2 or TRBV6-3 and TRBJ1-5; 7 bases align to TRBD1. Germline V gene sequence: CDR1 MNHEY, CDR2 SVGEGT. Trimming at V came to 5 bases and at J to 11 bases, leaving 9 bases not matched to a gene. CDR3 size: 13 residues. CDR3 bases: TGTGCCAGCAGTGATTATCGGGGACAGACCCAGCATTTT. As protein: CASSDYRGQTQHF.

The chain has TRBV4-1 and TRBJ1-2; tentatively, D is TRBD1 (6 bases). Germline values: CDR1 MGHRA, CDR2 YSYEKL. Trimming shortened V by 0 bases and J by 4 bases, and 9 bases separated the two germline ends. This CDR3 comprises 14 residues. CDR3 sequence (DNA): TGCGCCAGCAGCCAAGAAGGGGGGCCCTATGGCTACACCTTC. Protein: CASSQEGGPYGYTF.

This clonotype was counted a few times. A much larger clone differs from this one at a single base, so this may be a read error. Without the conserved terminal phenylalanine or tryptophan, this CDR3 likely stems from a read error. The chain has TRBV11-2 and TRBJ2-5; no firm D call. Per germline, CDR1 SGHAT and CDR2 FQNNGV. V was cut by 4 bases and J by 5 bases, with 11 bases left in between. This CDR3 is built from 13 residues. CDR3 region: CASSYGGAETQYL. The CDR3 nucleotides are TGTGCCAGCAGCTACGGCGGAGCTGAGACCCAGTACCTC.

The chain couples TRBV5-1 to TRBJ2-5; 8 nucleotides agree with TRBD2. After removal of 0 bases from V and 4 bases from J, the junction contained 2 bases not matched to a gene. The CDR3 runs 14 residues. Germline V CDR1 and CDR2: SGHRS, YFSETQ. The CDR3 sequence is CASSLVLAGETQYF. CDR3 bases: TGCGCCAGCAGCTTGGTTCTAGCGGGAGAGACCCAGTACTTC.

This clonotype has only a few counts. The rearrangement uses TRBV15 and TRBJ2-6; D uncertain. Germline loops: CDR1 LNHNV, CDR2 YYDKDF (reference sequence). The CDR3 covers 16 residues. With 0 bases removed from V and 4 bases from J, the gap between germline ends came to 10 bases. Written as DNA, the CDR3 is TGTGCCACCAGCAGAGATAACGCGGCCGGGGCCAACGTCCTGACTTTC. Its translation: CATSRDNAAGANVLTF.

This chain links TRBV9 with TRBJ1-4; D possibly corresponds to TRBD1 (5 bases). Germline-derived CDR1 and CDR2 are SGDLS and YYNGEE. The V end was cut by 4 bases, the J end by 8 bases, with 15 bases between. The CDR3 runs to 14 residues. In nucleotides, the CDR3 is TGTGCCAGCAGCTCAACGGGACGGAGAGAAAAACTGTTTTTT. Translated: CASSSTGRREKLFF. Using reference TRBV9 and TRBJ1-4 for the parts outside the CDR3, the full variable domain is DSGVTQTPKHLITATGQRVTLRCSPRSGDLSVYWYQQSLDQGLQFLIQYYNGEERAKGNILERFSAQQFPDLHSELNLSSLELGDSALYFCASSSTGRREKLFFGSGTQLSVL.

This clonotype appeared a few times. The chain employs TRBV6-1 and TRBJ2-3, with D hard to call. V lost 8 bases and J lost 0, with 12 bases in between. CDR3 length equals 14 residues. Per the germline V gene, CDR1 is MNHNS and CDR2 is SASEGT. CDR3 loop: CASFSATSTDTQYF. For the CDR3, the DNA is TGTGCCAGCTTCTCAGCAACTAGCACAGATACGCAGTATTTT.

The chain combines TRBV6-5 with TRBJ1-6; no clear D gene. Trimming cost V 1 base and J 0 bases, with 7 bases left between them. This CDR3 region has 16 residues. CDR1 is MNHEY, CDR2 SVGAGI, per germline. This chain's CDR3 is CASSYWDSSYNSPLHF. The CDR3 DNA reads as TGTGCCAGCAGTTACTGGGATAGCTCCTATAATTCACCCCTCCACTTT.

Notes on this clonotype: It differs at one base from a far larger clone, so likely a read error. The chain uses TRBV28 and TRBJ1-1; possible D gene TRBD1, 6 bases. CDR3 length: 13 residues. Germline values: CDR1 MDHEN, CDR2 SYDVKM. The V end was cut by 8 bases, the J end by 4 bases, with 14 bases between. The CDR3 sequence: CASRPTGSTEAFF. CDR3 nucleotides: TGTGCCAGCCGCCCGACAGGATCCACTGAAGCTTTCTTT.

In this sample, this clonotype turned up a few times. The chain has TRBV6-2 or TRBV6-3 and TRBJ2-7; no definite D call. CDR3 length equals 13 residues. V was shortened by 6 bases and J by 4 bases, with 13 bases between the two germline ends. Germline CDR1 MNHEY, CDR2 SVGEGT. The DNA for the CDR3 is TGTGCCAGCAGCGAGACTCTAGGGTACGAGCAGTACTTC. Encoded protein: CASSETLGYEQYF.

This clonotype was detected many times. DNA for the CDR3: TGTGCCACCTCAATCCAGGGGGGAGGGGAGACCCAGTACTTC. Encoded protein: CATSIQGGGETQYF. The chain employs TRBV6-2 or TRBV6-3 and TRBJ2-5; perhaps D is TRBD1 or TRBD2 (7 bases each). Trimming took 10 bases from V and 5 from J, leaving 20 bases between them. The CDR3 is 14 residues long. Germline values: CDR1 MNHEY, CDR2 SVGEGT.

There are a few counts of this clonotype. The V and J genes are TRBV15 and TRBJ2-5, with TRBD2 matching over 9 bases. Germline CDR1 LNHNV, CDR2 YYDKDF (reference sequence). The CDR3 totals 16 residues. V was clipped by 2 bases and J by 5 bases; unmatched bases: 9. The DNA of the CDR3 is TGTGCCACCAGCAGATCAGATAGCGGGAGTTTGGAGACCCAGTACTTC. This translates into CATSRSDSGSLETQYF.

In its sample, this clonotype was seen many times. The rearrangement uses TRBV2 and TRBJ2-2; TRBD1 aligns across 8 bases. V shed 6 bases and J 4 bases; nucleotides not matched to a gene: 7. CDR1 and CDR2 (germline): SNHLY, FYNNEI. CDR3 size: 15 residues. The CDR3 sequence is CASRGQGKGTGELFF. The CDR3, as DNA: TGTGCCAGCAGAGGACAGGGAAAAGGCACCGGGGAGCTGTTTTTT.

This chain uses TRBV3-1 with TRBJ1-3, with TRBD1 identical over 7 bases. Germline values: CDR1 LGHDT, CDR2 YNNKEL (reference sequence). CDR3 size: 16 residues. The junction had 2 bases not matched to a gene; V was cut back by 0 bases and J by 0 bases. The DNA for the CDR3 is TGTGCCAGCAGCCAAGAGACAGGGCTCTCTGGAAACACCATATATTTT. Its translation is CASSQETGLSGNTIYF.

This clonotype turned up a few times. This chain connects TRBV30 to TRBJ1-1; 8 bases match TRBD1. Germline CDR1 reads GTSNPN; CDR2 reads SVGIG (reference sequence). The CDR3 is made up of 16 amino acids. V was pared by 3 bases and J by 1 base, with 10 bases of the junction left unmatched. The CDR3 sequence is CAWSPGVGQGNTEAFF. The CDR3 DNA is TGTGCCTGGAGCCCTGGTGTTGGACAGGGGAACACTGAAGCTTTCTTT.

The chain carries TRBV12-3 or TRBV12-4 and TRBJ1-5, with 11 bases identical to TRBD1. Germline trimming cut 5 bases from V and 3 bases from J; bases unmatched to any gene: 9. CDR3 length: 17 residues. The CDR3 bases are TGTGCCAGCAGTAAACAAAGGACAGGGGGCTCCAATCAGCCCCAGCATTTT. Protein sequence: CASSKQRTGGSNQPQHF.

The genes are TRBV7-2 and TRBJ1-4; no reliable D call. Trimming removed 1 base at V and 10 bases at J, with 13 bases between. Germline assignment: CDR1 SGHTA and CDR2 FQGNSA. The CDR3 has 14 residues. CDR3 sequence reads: CASSLGVGSGKLFF. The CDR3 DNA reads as TGTGCCAGCAGCTTAGGGGTGGGGAGTGGAAAACTGTTTTTT.

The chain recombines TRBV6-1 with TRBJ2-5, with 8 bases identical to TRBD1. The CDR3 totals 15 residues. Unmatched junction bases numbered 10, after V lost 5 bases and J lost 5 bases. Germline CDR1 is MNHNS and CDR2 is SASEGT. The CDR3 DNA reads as TGTGCCAGCAGTAACACAGGGGGGTTGGGGGAGACCCAGTACTTC. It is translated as CASSNTGGLGETQYF.

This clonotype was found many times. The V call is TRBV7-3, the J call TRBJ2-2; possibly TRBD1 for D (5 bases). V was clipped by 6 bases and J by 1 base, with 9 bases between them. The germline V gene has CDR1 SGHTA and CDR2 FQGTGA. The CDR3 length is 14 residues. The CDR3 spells CASSNQGNTGELFF. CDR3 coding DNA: TGTGCCAGCAGTAACCAGGGGAACACCGGGGAGCTGTTTTTT. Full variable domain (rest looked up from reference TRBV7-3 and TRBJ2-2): GAGVSQTPSNKVTEKGKYVELRCDPISGHTALYWYRQSLGQGPEFLIYFQGTGAADDSGLPNDRFFAVRPEGSVSTLKIQRTERGDSAVYLCASSNQGNTGELFFGEGSRLTVL.

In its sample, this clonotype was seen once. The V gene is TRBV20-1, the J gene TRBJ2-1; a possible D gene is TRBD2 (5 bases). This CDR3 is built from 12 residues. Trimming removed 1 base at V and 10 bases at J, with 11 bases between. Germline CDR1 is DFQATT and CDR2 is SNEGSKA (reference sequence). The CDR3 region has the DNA TGCAGTGCTAGAGGCGGACTCGTGGAGCAGTTCTTC. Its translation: CSARGGLVEQFF.

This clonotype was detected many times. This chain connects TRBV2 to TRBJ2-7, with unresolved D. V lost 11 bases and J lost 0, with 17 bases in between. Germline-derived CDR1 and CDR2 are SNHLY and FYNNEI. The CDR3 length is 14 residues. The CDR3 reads CAPPVRRDSYEQYF. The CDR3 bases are TGTGCCCCCCCAGTTCGGCGCGACTCCTACGAGCAGTACTTC.